Following are 9 T cell receptor beta chains from one sample sequenced in a study of cytomegalovirus exposure and HLA in healthy donors. In the PCR, 60 Vbeta and 13 Jbeta primers were used. Some clones are missing from TCRdb's copy, which holds only in-frame ones; the method was immunoSEQ multiplex PCR. The sample lists about 120,000 clones, 60% to 80% occurring once. Material: PBMCs. These receptors were collected from a female donor in good health and CMV-seronegative.

A word on this clone: At one of its ends the junction is not consistent with the germline gene, which may arise from a read error. V gene TRBV7-3 combines with J gene TRBJ2-5; 8 positions match TRBD2. Germline V gene lookup returns CDR1 SGHTA and CDR2 FQGTGA. This CDR3 comprises 14 residues. The CDR3: CAGSLGGRKETQYF. The CDR3 DNA follows: TGTGCCGGCAGCTTAGGCGGGAGGAAAGAGACCCAGTACTTC. The variable domain in full, with the rest retrieved from reference TRBV7-3 and TRBJ2-5, is GAGVSQTPSNKVTEKGKYVELRCDPISGHTALYWYRQSLGQGPEFLIYFQGTGAADDSGLPNDRFFAVRPEGSVSTLKIQRTERGDSAVYLCAGSLGGRKETQYFGPGTRLLVL.

The rearrangement joins TRBV6-1 to TRBJ1-4, with a possible D match to TRBD1 (5 bases). Trimming stripped 1 base from V and 10 bases from J, with 19 bases between. Germline V gene sequence: CDR1 MNHNS, CDR2 SASEGT. The CDR3 has 16 amino acids. CDR3 loop: CASSEGQSTPVGKLFF. In DNA, the CDR3 is TGTGCCAGCAGTGAAGGACAGTCCACGCCTGTTGGAAAACTGTTTTTT.

The rearrangement links TRBV11-2 to TRBJ2-3; D uncertain. Germline CDR1 SGHAT, CDR2 FQNNGV. V shed 5 bases and J shed 4 bases, with 7 bases lying between them. This CDR3 is built from 12 residues. CDR3 loop: CASSPLADTQYF. The CDR3 coding sequence is TGTGCCAGCAGCCCCCTCGCAGATACGCAGTATTTT.

This clone was recorded once. The chain combines TRBV4-3 with TRBJ1-5, with 7 bases lining up with TRBD1. Germline lookup yields CDR1 LGHNA and CDR2 YSLEER. The V gene end was trimmed by 0 bases and the J gene end by 7 bases; junction bases not matched to a gene: 6. This CDR3 is built from 15 residues. CDR3 sequence reads: CASSQDGTAEQPQHF. The CDR3 nucleotides read TGCGCCAGCAGCCAAGACGGGACAGCGGAACAGCCCCAGCATTTT.

Comments on this clone: The same CDR3 is also encoded by other DNA sequences in this sample. The chain employs TRBV30 and TRBJ1-1; D call uncertain. The V end was cut by 3 bases, the J end by 1 base, with 6 bases between. The CDR3 loop spans 12 amino acids. CDR1 is GTSNPN, CDR2 SVGIG, per germline (reference sequence). The CDR3: CAWSGGNTEAFF. CDR3 in DNA: TGTGCCTGGAGCGGCGGGAACACTGAAGCTTTCTTT.

CDR3 loop: CASSQDRLAGVGEQFF. CDR3 DNA sequence: TGCGCCAGCAGCCAAGATCGACTAGCGGGGGTGGGTGAGCAGTTCTTC. The chain joins TRBV4-1 to TRBJ2-1; 12 bases fit TRBD2. CDR3 length: 16 amino acids. From germline, CDR1 is MGHRA and CDR2 YSYEKL. Trimming took 0 bases from V and 9 from J; bases not matched to a gene: 6.

The sample holds one count of this clone. V is TRBV28 and J is TRBJ1-1, with D unclear. CDR1 is MDHEN, CDR2 SYDVKM, per germline. V lost 8 bases to trimming and J lost 5 bases, with 12 bases between them. The CDR3 is 12 amino acids. The CDR3 sequence: CASCGRKTEAFF. The CDR3 DNA follows: TGTGCCAGCTGTGGCAGGAAAACTGAAGCTTTCTTT.

This clone was found once. V and J are TRBV28 and TRBJ1-3; D remains unclear. The germline V and J ends were trimmed by 7 bases and 0 bases, with 13 bases remaining between them. The germline gives CDR1 MDHEN, CDR2 SYDVKM. The CDR3 covers 15 residues. CDR3 coding DNA: TGTGCCAGCACCCAGATTCGGGGCTCTGGAAACACCATATATTTT. Translated, it gives CASTQIRGSGNTIYF.

V gene TRBV11-3 combines with J gene TRBJ2-1; a weak D match, TRBD1 (5 bases). The V gene lost 6 bases and the J gene lost 8 bases, with 14 bases spanning the gap. Germline values: CDR1 SGHNT, CDR2 YENEEA. CDR3 length: 13 amino acids. The CDR3 DNA follows: TGTGCCAGCAGTCCCGGACACAACGATGAGCAGTTCTTC. The encoded protein is CASSPGHNDEQFF.